This is a list of T cell receptor beta chains from one sample in a study of type 1 and type 2 diabetes patients. TCRdb re-called the multiplex PCR reads with MiXCR, one entry per CDR3 protein. This table has approximately 260,000 distinct CDR3 sequences, approximately 45% appearing once. Sequencing used peripheral blood mononuclear cells (PBMCs). Receptor source: a man between 18 and 29 years old with type 2 diabetes. CDR3s include the opening cysteine and the closing phenylalanine or tryptophan. The D gene is left open where the match is weak. Only part of the rows carry a size: once, few, many, or a class if the clone is expanded.

J gene: TRBJ2-1
V gene: TRBV9
D gene: -
clone size: -
CDR3 protein: CASSVRGGAIRNEQFF
CDR3 DNA: TGTGCCAGCAGCGTAAGGGGGGGGGCCATTAGGAATGAGCAGTTCTTC

J gene: TRBJ1-4
V gene: TRBV7-9
D gene: TRBD1
clone size: -
CDR3 protein: CASSLLGQGRTNEKLFF
CDR3 DNA: TGTGCCAGCAGCTTACTGGGACAGGGACGAACTAATGAAAAACTGTTTTTT

J gene: TRBJ2-2
V gene: TRBV6-1
D gene: -
clone size: once
CDR3 protein: CASTDKNTGELFF
CDR3 DNA: TGTGCCAGCACTGATAAGAACACCGGGGAGCTGTTTTTT

J gene: TRBJ1-6
V gene: TRBV19
D gene: -
clone size: many
CDR3 protein: CASSIHHRAGSPLHF
CDR3 DNA: TGTGCCAGTAGTATCCACCACAGGGCAGGATCACCCCTCCACTTT

J gene: TRBJ2-7
V gene: TRBV2
D gene: -
clone size: -
CDR3 protein: CASSEDYQEQYF
CDR3 DNA: TGTGCCAGCAGTGAGGACTATCAAGAGCAGTACTTC

J gene: TRBJ2-5
V gene: TRBV7-8
D gene: -
clone size: -
CDR3 protein: CASSSYIGPQETQYF
CDR3 DNA: TGTGCCAGCAGCTCCTACATCGGACCTCAAGAGACCCAGTACTTC

J gene: TRBJ1-5
V gene: TRBV6-5
D gene: TRBD1
clone size: -
CDR3 protein: CASSYSRDSNQPKHF
CDR3 DNA: TGTGCCAGCAGTTACTCTAGGGACAGCAATCAGCCCAAGCATTTT

J gene: TRBJ2-1
V gene: TRBV6-5
D gene: TRBD2
clone size: -
CDR3 protein: CATQPYGTSADEQFF
CDR3 DNA: TGTGCCACCCAACCTTACGGGACTAGCGCGGATGAGCAGTTCTTC

J gene: TRBJ1-4
V gene: TRBV5-1
D gene: -
clone size: -
CDR3 protein: CASSLVWGEDEHEKLFF
CDR3 DNA: TGCGCCAGCAGCTTGGTGTGGGGGGAGGACGAACATGAAAAACTGTTTTTT

J gene: TRBJ2-2
V gene: TRBV6-6
D gene: TRBD2
clone size: once
CDR3 protein: CASSYDLAGAVGTGELFF
CDR3 DNA: TGTGCCAGCAGTTACGATCTAGCGGGAGCAGTCGGCACCGGGGAGCTGTTTTTT

J gene: TRBJ1-2
V gene: TRBV14
D gene: -
clone size: -
CDR3 protein: CASSLSSEGHTF
CDR3 DNA: TGTGCCAGCAGTTTATCGTCAGAGGGCCACACCTTC

J gene: TRBJ1-4
V gene: TRBV19
D gene: -
clone size: -
CDR3 protein: CASTIGRNNEKLFF
CDR3 DNA: TGTGCCAGTACCATAGGACGGAATAATGAAAAACTGTTTTTT

J gene: TRBJ2-5
V gene: TRBV6-1
D gene: TRBD2
clone size: -
CDR3 protein: CAISSGGSQETQYF
CDR3 DNA: TGTGCCATCAGTAGTGGCGGGAGTCAAGAGACCCAGTACTTC

J gene: TRBJ2-3
V gene: TRBV7-6
D gene: TRBD2
clone size: few
CDR3 protein: CASSPLLSGGSTDTQYF
CDR3 DNA: TGTGCCAGCAGCCCACTACTTAGCGGGGGTAGCACAGATACGCAGTATTTT

J gene: TRBJ2-4
V gene: TRBV24-1
D gene: -
clone size: -
CDR3 protein: CATSELNSNIQYF
CDR3 DNA: TGTGCCACCAGTGAACTGAACTCAAACATTCAGTACTTC

J gene: TRBJ2-5
V gene: TRBV6-2/TRBV6-3
D gene: TRBD2
clone size: many
CDR3 protein: CASSYSSSGSETQYF
CDR3 DNA: TGTGCCAGCAGTTACTCGTCTAGCGGGAGTGAGACCCAGTACTTC

J gene: TRBJ1-1
V gene: TRBV12-3/TRBV12-4
D gene: TRBD1
clone size: -
CDR3 protein: CASTLDRATEAFF
CDR3 DNA: TGTGCCAGCACCTTGGACAGGGCTACTGAAGCTTTCTTT

J gene: TRBJ2-5
V gene: TRBV2
D gene: TRBD1
clone size: few
CDR3 protein: CASRSGGGETQYF
CDR3 DNA: TGTGCCAGCAGGTCAGGGGGCGGAGAGACCCAGTACTTC

J gene: TRBJ2-1
V gene: TRBV20-1
D gene: -
clone size: -
CDR3 protein: CSARGEREYEQFF
CDR3 DNA: TGCAGTGCTAGGGGGGAGAGAGAATATGAGCAGTTCTTC

J gene: TRBJ2-3
V gene: TRBV12-5
D gene: -
clone size: -
CDR3 protein: CASGPGTGHTDTQYF
CDR3 DNA: TGTGCTAGTGGTCCCGGGACTGGGCACACAGATACGCAGTATTTT

J gene: TRBJ2-1
V gene: TRBV20-1
D gene: -
clone size: -
CDR3 protein: CSAPRPYNEQFF
CDR3 DNA: TGCAGTGCCCCCAGGCCCTACAATGAGCAGTTCTTC

J gene: TRBJ2-5
V gene: TRBV4-1
D gene: -
clone size: -
CDR3 protein: CASSVEATPETQYF
CDR3 DNA: TGCGCCAGCAGCGTGGAGGCGACACCCGAGACCCAGTACTTC

J gene: TRBJ1-2
V gene: TRBV20-1
D gene: -
clone size: -
CDR3 protein: CSARDGTYGYTF
CDR3 DNA: TGCAGTGCTAGAGACGGAACTTATGGCTACACCTTC

J gene: TRBJ2-7
V gene: TRBV6-4
D gene: -
clone size: few
CDR3 protein: CASSEVAGSTNEQYF
CDR3 DNA: TGTGCCAGCAGTGAAGTGGCGGGATCGACCAACGAGCAGTACTTC

J gene: TRBJ1-1
V gene: TRBV28
D gene: -
clone size: -
CDR3 protein: CASSPPMARRNTEAFF
CDR3 DNA: TGTGCCAGCAGCCCCCCTATGGCTAGGAGGAACACTGAAGCTTTCTTT

J gene: TRBJ2-1
V gene: TRBV20-1
D gene: -
clone size: -
CDR3 protein: CSAVRRTNNEQFF
CDR3 DNA: TGCAGTGCAGTACGGCGGACAAACAATGAGCAGTTCTTC

J gene: TRBJ1-1
V gene: TRBV2
D gene: TRBD1
clone size: -
CDR3 protein: CASNLQGAGGKNTEALF
CDR3 DNA: TGTGCCAGCAATCTCCAGGGGGCGGGGGGGAAGAACACTGAAGCTCTCTTT

J gene: TRBJ2-6
V gene: TRBV25-1
D gene: -
clone size: -
CDR3 protein: CASSKAGPGANVLTF
CDR3 DNA: TGTGCCAGCAGCAAAGCCGGGCCTGGGGCCAACGTCCTGACTTTC